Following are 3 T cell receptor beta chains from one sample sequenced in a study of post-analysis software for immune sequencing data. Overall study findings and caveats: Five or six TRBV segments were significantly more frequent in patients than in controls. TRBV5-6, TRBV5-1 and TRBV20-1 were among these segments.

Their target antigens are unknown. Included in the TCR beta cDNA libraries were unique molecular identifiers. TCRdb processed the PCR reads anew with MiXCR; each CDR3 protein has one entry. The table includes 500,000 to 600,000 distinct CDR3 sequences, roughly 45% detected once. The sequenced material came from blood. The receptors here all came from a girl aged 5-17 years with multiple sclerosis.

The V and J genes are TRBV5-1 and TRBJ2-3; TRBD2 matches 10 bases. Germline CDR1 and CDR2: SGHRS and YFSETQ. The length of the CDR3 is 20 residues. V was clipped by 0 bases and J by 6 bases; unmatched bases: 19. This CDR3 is CASSLVQVTSGTRQVDTQYF. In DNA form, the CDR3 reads TGCGCCAGCAGCTTGGTTCAGGTCACTAGCGGGACTCGCCAGGTGGATACGCAGTATTTT.

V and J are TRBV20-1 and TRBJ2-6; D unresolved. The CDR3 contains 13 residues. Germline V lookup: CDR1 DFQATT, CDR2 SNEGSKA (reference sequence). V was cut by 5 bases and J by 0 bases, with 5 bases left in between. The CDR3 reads CSAQFSGANVLTF. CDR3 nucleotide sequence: TGCAGTGCTCAGTTCTCTGGGGCCAACGTCCTGACTTTC.

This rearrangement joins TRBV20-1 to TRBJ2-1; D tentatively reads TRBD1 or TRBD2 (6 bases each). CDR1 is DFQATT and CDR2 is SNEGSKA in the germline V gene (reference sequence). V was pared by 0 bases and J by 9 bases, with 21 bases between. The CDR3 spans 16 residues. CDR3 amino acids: CSARDRGRVSRVEQFF. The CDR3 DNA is TGCAGTGCTAGAGATCGGGGGCGGGTCAGCAGGGTTGAGCAGTTCTTC.